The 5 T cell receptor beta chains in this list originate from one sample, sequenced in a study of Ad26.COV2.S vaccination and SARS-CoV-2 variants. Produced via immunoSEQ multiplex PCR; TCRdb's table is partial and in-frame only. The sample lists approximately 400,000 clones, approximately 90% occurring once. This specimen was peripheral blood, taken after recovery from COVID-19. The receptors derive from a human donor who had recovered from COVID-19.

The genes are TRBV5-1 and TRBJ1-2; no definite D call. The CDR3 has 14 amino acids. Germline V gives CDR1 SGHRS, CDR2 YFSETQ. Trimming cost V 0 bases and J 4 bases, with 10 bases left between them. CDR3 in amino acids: CASSLEVNIYGYTF. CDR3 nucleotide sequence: TGCGCCAGCAGCTTGGAAGTCAATATCTATGGCTACACCTTC.

As DNA, the CDR3 is TGTGCCACCAGCAGACTCGCCGGGATTGATGAAAAACTGTTTTTT. This codes for CATSRLAGIDEKLFF. The rearrangement links TRBV15 to TRBJ1-4, with unresolved D. The germline CDR1 and CDR2 sequences are LNHNV and YYDKDF (reference sequence). CDR3 length equals 15 residues. Deletions cut 2 bases from V and 6 bases from J, with 13 bases between.

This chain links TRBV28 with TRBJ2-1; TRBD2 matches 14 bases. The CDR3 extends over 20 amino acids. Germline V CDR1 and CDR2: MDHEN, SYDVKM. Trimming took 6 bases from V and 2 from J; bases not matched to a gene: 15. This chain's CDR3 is CASSYRTSGGPGSAYNEQFF. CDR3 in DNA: TGTGCCAGCAGCTACCGGACTAGCGGGGGGCCCGGGAGTGCCTACAATGAGCAGTTCTTC. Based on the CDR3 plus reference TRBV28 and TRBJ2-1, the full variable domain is DVKVTQSSRYLVKRTGEKVFLECVQDMDHENMFWYRQDPGLGLRLIYFSYDVKMKEKGDIPEGYSVSREKKERFSLILESASTNQTSMYLCASSYRTSGGPGSAYNEQFFGPGTRLTVL.

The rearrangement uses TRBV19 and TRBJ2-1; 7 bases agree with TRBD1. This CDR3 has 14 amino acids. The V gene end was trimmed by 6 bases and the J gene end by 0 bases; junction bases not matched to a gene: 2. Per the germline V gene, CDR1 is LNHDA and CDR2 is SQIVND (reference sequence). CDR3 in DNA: TGTGCCAGTAGCAGGGACAGCTCCTACAATGAGCAGTTCTTC. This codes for CASSRDSSYNEQFF.

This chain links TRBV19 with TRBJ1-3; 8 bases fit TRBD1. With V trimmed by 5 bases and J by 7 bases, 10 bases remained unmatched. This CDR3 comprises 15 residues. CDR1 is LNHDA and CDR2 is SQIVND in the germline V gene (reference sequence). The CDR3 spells CASSGWTGRGNTIYF. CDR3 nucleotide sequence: TGTGCCAGTAGTGGCTGGACAGGGAGGGGGAACACCATATATTTT. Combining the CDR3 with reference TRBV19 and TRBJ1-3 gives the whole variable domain DGGITQSPKYLFRKEGQNVTLSCEQNLNHDAMYWYRQDPGQGLRLIYYSQIVNDFQKGDIAEGYSVSREKKESFPLTVTSAQKNPTAFYLCASSGWTGRGNTIYFGEGSWLTVV.